This TCR beta chain came from a study of blood T cells in healthy people across ages. With 0 bases clipped from V and 7 bases from J, the junction kept 4 bases outside the gene matches. This CDR3 contains 14 residues. Germline CDR1 and CDR2: GTSNPN and SVGIG (reference sequence). On this clonotype itself: The antigen is undetermined.

Notes on the study in general: Unsorted PBMCs blocked a conclusive comparison of naive and antigen-experienced cells.

The second PCR ran roughly 7 to 12 cycles with a sample-barcoded 5' primer and J-beta primers. TCRdb analysed the 5' RACE reads with MiXCR anew, one entry per CDR3 protein. Of 1.5 million to 2 million distinct CDR3 sequences listed, over 25% are singletons. Per sample, a minimum of 6 million PBMCs were isolated. The clonotype comes from a woman between 25 and 40 years old in good health. V and J are TRBV30 and TRBJ1-5; 9 bases are a match to TRBD1. The sample taken for sequencing was blood. The CDR3 DNA reads TGTGCCTGGAGTGTGGGACAGGGAATCCAGCCCCAGCATTTT. Its translation: CAWSVGQGIQPQHF.